This T cell receptor (beta chain) was identified during a study of T cell changes during pregnancy in multiple sclerosis. Only one count was recorded for this clone. Sequenced by immunoSEQ multiplex PCR; TCRdb stores in-frame clones only, minus some. The sample includes about 40,000 clones, around 94% of them seen just once. This sequence was found in a female donor with multiple sclerosis, enrolled in a pregnancy study. The material sequenced was CD8+ T cells from peripheral blood mononuclear cells, taken in the third trimester of pregnancy.

The CDR3, as DNA: TGTGCCAGCAGCTCAACCAACTTTGGGACAGGGTCTAATGAGCAGTTCTTC. This encodes CASSSTNFGTGSNEQFF. The chain is built from TRBV9 and TRBJ2-1; 9 bases line up with TRBD1. The junction had 15 bases not matched to a gene; V was cut back by 4 bases and J by 7 bases. CDR3 length equals 17 residues. Germline V gene data show CDR1 as SGDLS and CDR2 as YYNGEE.